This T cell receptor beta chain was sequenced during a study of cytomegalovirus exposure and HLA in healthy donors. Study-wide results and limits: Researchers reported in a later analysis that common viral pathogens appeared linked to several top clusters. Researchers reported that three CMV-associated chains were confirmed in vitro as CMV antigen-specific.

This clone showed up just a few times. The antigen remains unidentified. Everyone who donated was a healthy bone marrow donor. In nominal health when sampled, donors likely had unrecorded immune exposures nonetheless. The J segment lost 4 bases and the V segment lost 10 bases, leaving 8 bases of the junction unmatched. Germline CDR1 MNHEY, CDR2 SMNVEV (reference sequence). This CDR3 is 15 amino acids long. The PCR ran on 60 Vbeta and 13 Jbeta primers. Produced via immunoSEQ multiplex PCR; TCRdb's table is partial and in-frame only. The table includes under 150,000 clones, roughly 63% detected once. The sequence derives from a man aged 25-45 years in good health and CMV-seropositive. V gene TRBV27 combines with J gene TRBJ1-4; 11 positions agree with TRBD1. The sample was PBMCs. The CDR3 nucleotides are TGTGCCACCAGGGACAGGGGGTTTGGTAATGAAAAACTGTTTTTT. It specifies CATRDRGFGNEKLFF. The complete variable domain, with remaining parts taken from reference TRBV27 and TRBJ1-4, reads EAQVTQNPRYLITVTGKKLTVTCSQNMNHEYMSWYRQDPGLGLRQIYYSMNVEVTDKGDVPEGYKVSRKEKRNFPLILESPSPNQTSLYFCATRDRGFGNEKLFFGSGTQLSVL.